Sequencing of this TCR beta chain was carried out in a study of T cell responses to AZD1222 COVID-19 vaccine (dated by TCRdb to about 2021). About the investigation overall: AZD1222 recipients whose second dose came at about 4 weeks and those whose second dose came at about 12 weeks were combined into one group, since spike-specific TCR depth and breadth did not differ between the two schedules. A total of about 230 trial participants underwent TCR sequencing, of whom 207 received two doses of AZD1222 and some 26 received two doses of the MenACWY control vaccine. Trial participants were enrolled by age into subgroups of 18-55, 56-69 and 70-plus years, and about 150, 27 and 61 TCR-sequenced participants, respectively, were included in these subgroups. What the work shows at the level of the full study, not this receptor alone: Epitopes outside the regions mutated in the B.1.351 and B.1.1.7 variants were reportedly recognized by nearly half of the unique spike-specific TCRs. Vaccine-associated CD4 TCRs spanned the whole spike protein, with dominant responses in regions 160-218 and 743-854. After two AZD1222 doses, spike-specific TCR breadth and depth were significantly higher than at day 0 and than in MenACWY recipients. Participants were mostly white British and included more females than males, and it was suggested by the authors that clonal diversity may have been underestimated. Conclusions about previously exposed vaccinees are limited, since just six or seven AZD1222 recipients were seropositive for SARS-CoV-2 at baseline. Because no samples from the day 14 peak response were available, repertoires could be characterized only after the peak T cell response. In the small 56-69-year group, the increase in depth fell short of significance, most likely because of low power.

The time point label, read with the paper, signifies: baseline before first vaccination. Vaccinee samples came from UK trials COV001 and COV002, including a single-blind randomized controlled phase 2/3 trial of AZD1222 (ChAdOx1 nCoV-19) in healthy adults. Trial participant PBMC samples were collected at day 0 and day 28 after the second dose for TCRbeta chain sequencing. Of note for this clone: The specificity of this receptor is unknown. No base quality values were provided; no much bigger clone lies one nucleotide off.

The CDR3 regions of human TCRbeta chains were analyzed by immunosequencing. The published analysis was carried out like this. Repertoire TCRs were checked for matches against a reference library of SARS-CoV-2-specific TCRs that had been generated using the MIRA antigen-specificity platform. Breadth was defined as the fraction of unique TCRs that were SARS-CoV-2-associated, and depth was defined as the fraction of total T cells that were SARS-CoV-2-associated. Using the MIRA data, each spike-specific TCR was mapped to the spike region that the TCR reacts to and placed in a CD4 or CD8 class. Log10-transformed breadth and depth values were compared by one-way ANOVA with Sidak's multiple comparisons tests. This immuneACCESS table, as held by TCRdb, lists in-frame sequences with V and J called but not all clones. Of the missing ones, under half trace to an unresolved V gene in checked studies; the others have no known cause. That table gives V, J and clone size, and the DNA gave D and trimming. This sample has more than 95,000 clones in its table, and roughly nine tenths of those were observed once. Roughly 1.6% of the sample is held by the ten biggest clonotypes.

The CDR3 goes from the cysteine to the phenylalanine over 17 residues. Only CDR3 DNA is held: 51 bases, read in frame from base 1. The germline V gene gives CDR1 as KGHSY and CDR2 as FQNENV. A distance of 15 bases separates the germline ends of V and J, which lose 0 bases and 6 bases respectively. The source is an adult in good health. The chain is assembled from TRBV16 and TRBJ1-6, with the D gene too uncertain to name. Sequences were derived from peripheral blood, sampled on day 0 of AZD1222 vaccination. The CDR3 corresponds to CASSQSVAGSTNSPLHF. The nucleotide sequence is given as TGTGCCAGCAGCCAATCCGTTGCCGGATCGACTAATTCACCCCTCCACTTT.